What follows is one T cell receptor (beta chain) and its context. Its antigen is as yet unknown. This specimen comes from a study of T cell clusters in autoimmune cytopenias. Study-wide background: Healthy donor controls had a mean age of about 56 years and median age of about 60 years. General study findings and limits: Compared with active autoimmune hepatitis patients, healthy donors showed 2.5 to 3-fold more exclusive TRB clusters.

TRB was amplified by touch-down multiplex PCR, primer pools A and B combined. TCRdb re-called the multiplex PCR reads; one entry per CDR3 protein, DNA not given. In total, the table holds about 15,000 distinct CDR3 sequences. CDR3 length: 14 residues. The germline V gene has CDR1 MNHEY and CDR2 SMNVEV (reference sequence). TRB amplification used around 260 ng of peripheral blood genomic DNA. The data were also submitted as part of a second study, on T cell repertoires in aging, cancer and after chemotherapy. Turning to that study: Clear clonal overlap appeared across healthy donor samples taken over several months to years. Loss of evenness, beyond lost richness, contributed to age-related TCR diversity decline in cancer patients.

This clonotype was sampled from a human donor in good health. This chain joins TRBV27 and TRBJ1-6; TCRdb names TRBD1, which stays unverified in the absence of DNA. The sample taken for sequencing was peripheral blood. The CDR3 reads CASSLRQGNSPLHF.